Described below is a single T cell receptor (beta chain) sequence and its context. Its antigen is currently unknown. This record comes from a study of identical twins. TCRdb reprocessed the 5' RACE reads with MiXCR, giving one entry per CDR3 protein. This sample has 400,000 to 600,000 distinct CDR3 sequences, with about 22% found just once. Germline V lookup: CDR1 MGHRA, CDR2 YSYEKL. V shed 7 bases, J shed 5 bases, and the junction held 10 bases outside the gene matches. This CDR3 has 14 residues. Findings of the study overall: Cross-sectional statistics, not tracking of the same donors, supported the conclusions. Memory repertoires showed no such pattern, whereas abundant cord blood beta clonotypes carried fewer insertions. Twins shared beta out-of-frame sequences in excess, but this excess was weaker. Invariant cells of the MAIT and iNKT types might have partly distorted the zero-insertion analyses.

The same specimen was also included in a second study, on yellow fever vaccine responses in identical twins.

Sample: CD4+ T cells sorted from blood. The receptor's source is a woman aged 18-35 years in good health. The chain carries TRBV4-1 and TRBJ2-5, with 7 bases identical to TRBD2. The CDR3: CASTLVPGGETQYF. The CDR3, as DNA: TGCGCCAGCACCCTAGTACCCGGGGGGGAGACCCAGTACTTC.